Below, 5 T cell receptor beta chains from the same sample are listed, as sequenced in a study of T cells in tuberculosis. TCRdb keeps only in-frame clones here, not all; method: immunoSEQ multiplex PCR. Seen here are around 38,000 clones, about 95% observed once, and the top ten hold 3% to 4%. The source material was PBMCs. The receptors stem from a donor between 10 and 29 years old with latent tuberculosis or without tuberculosis infection.

The V gene is TRBV5-4, the J gene TRBJ1-1; TRBD1 matches at 7 bases. The CDR3 consists of 14 residues. Germline V lookup: CDR1 SGHNT, CDR2 YYREEE (reference sequence). V was clipped by 2 bases and J by 4 bases; unmatched bases: 5. CDR3: CASSFNRGVTEAFF. In nucleotides, the CDR3 is TGTGCCAGCAGCTTTAACAGGGGAGTCACTGAAGCTTTCTTT.

V usage is TRBV7-6 and J usage is TRBJ1-1; a weak D match, TRBD1 (6 bases). This CDR3 contains 16 residues. Germline V gives CDR1 SGHVS, CDR2 FNYEAQ. V shed 5 bases and J shed 0 bases, with 16 bases lying between them. The CDR3 protein is CASSGPTGAMNTEAFF. CDR3 nucleotides: TGTGCCAGCAGCGGACCGACAGGTGCGATGAACACTGAAGCTTTCTTT.

V gene TRBV7-8 combines with J gene TRBJ1-1; D gene uncertain. The CDR3 sequence is 15 residues long. CDR1 and CDR2 from the germline V gene are SGHVS and FQNEAQ. The V and J ends lost 1 base and 0 bases respectively, with 9 bases between them. CDR3 DNA: TGTGCCAGCAGCTTAGATGCGGGATTGAACACTGAAGCTTTCTTT. This gives the protein CASSLDAGLNTEAFF.

The CDR3 DNA reads TGCGCCAGCAGCCAAGGAAACGTAGCGGCCACAGATACGCAGTATTTT. This gives the protein CASSQGNVAATDTQYF. The chain is built from TRBV4-3 and TRBJ2-3, with D possibly being TRBD2 (6 bases). Per the germline V gene, CDR1 is LGHNA and CDR2 is YSLEER. The CDR3 spans 16 residues. V lost 1 base and J 2 bases, leaving 13 bases between the germline ends.

This rearrangement joins TRBV30 to TRBJ1-6, with D unclear. The germline CDR1 and CDR2 sequences are GTSNPN and SVGIG (reference sequence). The length of the CDR3 is 13 residues. The V end lost 0 bases, the J end lost 7 bases, and 7 bases lay between the germline ends. DNA of the CDR3: TGTGCCTGGAGTGTAACAGCCAATTCACCCCTCCACTTT. It yields the protein CAWSVTANSPLHF.